This TCR beta chain was identified in a study of memory CD4+ T cells and cytomegalovirus serostatus. Study in general: This sample comes from healthy Belgian adults, eight or nine CMV seropositive, roughly 22 seronegative. Regarding the study as a whole: A US-trained random forest predicted CMV serostatus with median AUC 0.91. The CMV-associated TCR signature appears largely within the CD4+ memory repertoire.

Single viable CD3+CD4+CD8-CD45RO+ cells were sorted as the memory CD4+ T cells. CD4+ T cells were isolated by positive magnetic selection. Assay used: immunoSEQ multiplex PCR; TCRdb lists only in-frame clones, some missing. This sample carries tens of thousands of clones, 76% of them seen once, and the ten largest clones take around 4.5%. The CDR3 length is 14 residues. Trimming removed 7 bases at V and 1 base at J, with 10 bases between. Germline loops: CDR1 LNHDA, CDR2 SQIVND (reference sequence). This clone was observed a few times. Its antigen remains unknown. This chain connects TRBV19 to TRBJ2-2, with D tentatively TRBD1 (6 bases). The sample comprised memory CD4+ T cells from blood. The source is an adult in good health and CMV-seropositive. In DNA form, the CDR3 reads TGTGCCAGTACCAAGACAGGGAACACCGGGGAGCTGTTTTTT. Residues: CASTKTGNTGELFF.